This TCR beta chain was recorded in a study of immune heterogeneity within non-small cell lung tumors (dated by TCRdb to 2017 to 2018). About the investigation overall: By histology, the tumors were several squamous cell carcinomas, around 10 non-squamous carcinomas and 1 tumor not otherwise specified. To look at intratumoral immune heterogeneity, the study ran whole-exome sequencing, RNA-seq and TCR beta repertoire sequencing on several spatially distinct regions taken from every NSCLC tumor. For mutant peptides 8 to 11 amino acids long, netMHCpan-3.0 predicted neoantigen binding to the HLA alleles of each patient. TCR repertoires were analyzed from roughly 60 tumor loci of about 15 patients, while transcriptome data covered only 40 or so loci from some 11 patients. Study-wide conclusions, independent of this receptor: High-frequency TCR beta clonotypes were found to be largely distinct between individual patients. Within a patient, identical dominant CDR3B clonotypes were found to recur across loci, yet unique high-frequency clones were also harbored in different tumor locations. A statistically significant but moderate positive correlation (R roughly 0.3) was observed between local T-cell repertoire clonality and local tumor mutational burden.

A multiplex PCR system amplified the TCR beta CDR3 region, with a first 10-cycle round using 32 V-gene forward and 13 J-gene reverse primers. A QIAGEN Multiplex PCR Kit was used for first-round PCR, and the primer sequences were filed in Chinese patent CN105087789A. Illumina universal primers were attached in a second round of PCR run with the Phusion High-Fidelity PCR Kit. Sequencing of the TCR libraries was done on the Illumina HiSeq X Ten platform in paired-end mode with a 151 bp read length. Per the original workflow: Cutadapt removed reads without multiplex PCR primers, PEAR merged read pairs, and MiXCR with default settings called CDR3 regions. Repertoire diversity was assessed by Shannon entropy, and clonality was calculated as one minus the Shannon entropy divided by the ln of the count of productive unique sequences. Clonotypes present at frequencies of at least 0.5% were defined as dominant or high-frequency T-cell clones. Starting from the raw public reads, TCRdb applied fastp trimming at Q25, assembled clones with MiXCR and retained in-frame beta chains. Rows matching on CDR3 protein sequence are summarized as one entry with the most common DNA and genes. The V and J calls here are based on TCRdb, not the publication. This sample comprises some 10,000 distinct CDR3 sequences, roughly 29% of them detected only once. Of the sample, roughly 13% falls within the top ten clones.

Notes on this clonotype: Its antigen is unknown. No much larger clone exists at a distance of one base, and base qualities are not known.

For the TCR template, genomic DNA was extracted from bulk tumor tissue, and roughly 600 ng of gDNA was amplified for each sample. Multiple biopsies per primary tumor were taken during surgery, spaced as far apart as possible within the tumor mass. The study cohort was described as untreated, and the patients were newly diagnosed NSCLC cases having curative surgery. The samples came from approximately 14 patients with newly diagnosed non-small cell lung cancer who were having surgery intended to be curative. The resected tumor masses were reviewed by two independent pathologists. Sequencing was performed only on DNA and RNA samples of high quality. Taken from the germline V gene, the CDR1 and CDR2 loops are ENHRY and SYGVKD. The CDR3 covers 15 residues, taking in both the cysteine and the phenylalanine. The kept DNA is CDR3 alone, 45 bases in frame from the first base. A distance of 8 bases separates the germline ends of V and J, which lose 0 bases and 3 bases respectively.

This chain is built from TRBV10-3 and TRBJ1-4; TRBD1 is a possible D gene, resting on 5 matching bases. This receptor was identified in a man aged 45-60 years with non-small cell lung cancer. Sequenced material: lung tumor tissue. The CDR3 region reads CAISESLTANEKLFF. The sequenced DNA: TGTGCCATCAGTGAGTCGTTGACAGCTAATGAAAAACTGTTTTTT.